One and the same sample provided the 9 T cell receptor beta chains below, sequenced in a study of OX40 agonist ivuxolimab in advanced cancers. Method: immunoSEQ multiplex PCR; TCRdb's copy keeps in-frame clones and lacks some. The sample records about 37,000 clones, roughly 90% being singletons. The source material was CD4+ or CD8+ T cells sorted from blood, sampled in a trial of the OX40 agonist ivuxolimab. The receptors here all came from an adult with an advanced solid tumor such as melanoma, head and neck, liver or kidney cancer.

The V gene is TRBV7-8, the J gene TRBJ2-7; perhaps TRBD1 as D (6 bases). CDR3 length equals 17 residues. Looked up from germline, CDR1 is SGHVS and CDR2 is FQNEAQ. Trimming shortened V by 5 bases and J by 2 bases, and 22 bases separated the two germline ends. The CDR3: CASSSMATGLVAYEQYF. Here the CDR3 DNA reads TGTGCCAGCAGCAGTATGGCAACAGGGTTAGTAGCCTACGAGCAGTACTTC.

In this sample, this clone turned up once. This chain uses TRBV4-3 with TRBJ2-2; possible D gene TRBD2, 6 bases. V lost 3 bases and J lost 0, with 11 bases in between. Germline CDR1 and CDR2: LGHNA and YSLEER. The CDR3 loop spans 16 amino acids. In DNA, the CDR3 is TGCGCCAGCAGCCACCCTAGCGATACGAACACCGGGGAGCTGTTTTTT. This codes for CASSHPSDTNTGELFF.

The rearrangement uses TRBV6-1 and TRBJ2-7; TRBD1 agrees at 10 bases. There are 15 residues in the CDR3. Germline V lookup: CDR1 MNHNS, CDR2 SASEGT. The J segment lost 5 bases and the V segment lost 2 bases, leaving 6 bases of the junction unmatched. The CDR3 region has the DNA TGTGCCAGCAGTGAACGTCGGGACAGGGGTAACGAGCAGTACTTC. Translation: CASSERRDRGNEQYF.

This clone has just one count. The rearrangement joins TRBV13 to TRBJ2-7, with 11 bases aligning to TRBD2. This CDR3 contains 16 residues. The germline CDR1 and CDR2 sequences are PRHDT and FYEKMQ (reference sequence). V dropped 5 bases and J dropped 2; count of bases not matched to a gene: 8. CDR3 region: CASSARTSGLPYEQYF. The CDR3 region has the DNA TGTGCCAGCAGCGCACGGACTAGCGGGTTACCCTACGAGCAGTACTTC. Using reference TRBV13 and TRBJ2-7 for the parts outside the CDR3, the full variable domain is AAGVIQSPRHLIKEKRETATLKCYPIPRHDTVYWYQQGPGQDPQFLISFYEKMQSDKGSIPDRFSAQQFSDYHSELNMSSLELGDSALYFCASSARTSGLPYEQYFGPGTRLTVT.

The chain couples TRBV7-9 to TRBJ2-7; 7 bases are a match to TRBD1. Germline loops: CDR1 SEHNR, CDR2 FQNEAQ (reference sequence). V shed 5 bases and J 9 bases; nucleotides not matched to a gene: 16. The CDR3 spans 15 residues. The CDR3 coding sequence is TGTGCCAGCAGCATCGACCGTTGGGGACAGCCGGGGCAGTACTTC. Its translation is CASSIDRWGQPGQYF.

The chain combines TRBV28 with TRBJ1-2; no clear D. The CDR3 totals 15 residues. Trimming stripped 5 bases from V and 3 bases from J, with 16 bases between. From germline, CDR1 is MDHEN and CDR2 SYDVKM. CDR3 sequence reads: CASSHPEMDHYGYTF. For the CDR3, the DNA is TGTGCCAGCAGTCACCCCGAAATGGATCACTATGGCTACACCTTC.

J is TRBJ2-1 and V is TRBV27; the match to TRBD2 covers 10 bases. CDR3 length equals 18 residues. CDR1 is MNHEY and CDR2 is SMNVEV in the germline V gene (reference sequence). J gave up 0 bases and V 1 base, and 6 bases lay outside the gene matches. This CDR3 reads CASSLLGLAPSSYNEQFF. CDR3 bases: TGTGCCAGCAGTTTATTGGGACTAGCGCCAAGCTCCTACAATGAGCAGTTCTTC.

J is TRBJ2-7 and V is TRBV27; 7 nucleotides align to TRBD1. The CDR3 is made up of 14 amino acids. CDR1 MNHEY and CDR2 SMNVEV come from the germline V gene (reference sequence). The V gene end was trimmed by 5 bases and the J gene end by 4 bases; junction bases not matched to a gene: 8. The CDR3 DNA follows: TGTGCCAGCAGTCCGGGGACAGTGGGATACGAGCAGTACTTC. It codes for CASSPGTVGYEQYF.

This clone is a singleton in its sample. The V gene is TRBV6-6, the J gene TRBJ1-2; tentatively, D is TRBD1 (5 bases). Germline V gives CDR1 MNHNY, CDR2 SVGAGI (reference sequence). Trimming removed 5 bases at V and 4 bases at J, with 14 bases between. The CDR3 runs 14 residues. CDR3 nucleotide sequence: TGTGCCAGCAGTCCGCCGGGGGGAGGCTATGGCTACACCTTC. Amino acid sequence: CASSPPGGGYGYTF.